The clone carrying this T cell receptor (beta chain) was counted only a few times. Given a much more abundant clone one base away, this may be a read error. This specimen comes from a study of breast tumors, draining lymph nodes, adjacent tissues. Axillary draining lymph nodes of breast cancer patients supplied the node samples. TCRdb reprocessed the multiplex PCR reads via MiXCR and lists one record per CDR3 protein. This sample carries over 70,000 distinct CDR3 sequences, approximately 30% of them seen once, and the ten largest clones take around 8.1%. The CDR3 consists of 12 residues. The germline V and J ends were trimmed by 5 bases and 7 bases, with 12 bases remaining between them. Germline CDR1 is MNHEY and CDR2 is SVGEGT.

J is TRBJ2-7 and V is TRBV6-2 or TRBV6-3; D unresolved. This sequence originates from a female donor with breast cancer. Some clones in this sample may be carry-over from other donors' samples. Sequencing was performed on axillary lymph node tissue. Here the CDR3 reads CASSHVELEQYF. For the CDR3, the DNA is TGTGCCAGCAGTCACGTCGAGCTAGAGCAGTACTTC.